The rows below give T cell receptor beta chains drawn from one sample of a study of Graves' ophthalmopathy and Graves' hyperthyroidism. TCRdb independently ran MiXCR on the multiplex PCR reads; one entry per CDR3 protein. The table lists roughly 400,000 distinct CDR3 sequences, 15% to 19% of them singletons. Sample: peripheral blood. The receptor set was obtained from a woman aged 18-29 years with stable Graves' hyperthyroidism. The CDR3 runs from the conserved cysteine through the conserved F or W. A D gene is named only where the DNA matches it firmly. Size is stated for part of the rows, as once, few or many counts, or as a class when the clone is expanded.

D	size	J	V	CDR3	DNA
TRBD1	many	TRBJ1-5	TRBV25-1	CASSPTGEAQPQHF	TGTGCCAGCAGTCCGACAGGGGAGGCTCAGCCCCAGCATTTT
-	many	TRBJ2-7	TRBV19	CASSDRATYEQYF	TGTGCCAGTAGTGACCGGGCCACCTACGAGCAGTACTTC
TRBD1	-	TRBJ2-7	TRBV28	CASSSPGTAYEQYF	TGTGCCAGCAGTTCCCCAGGGACAGCCTACGAGCAGTACTTC
-	many	TRBJ1-2	TRBV19	CASTPGWGTHGYTF	TGTGCCAGTACCCCGGGGTGGGGGACACATGGCTACACCTTC
TRBD1	many	TRBJ1-2	TRBV10-3	CAISDPTAGTGGDGYTF	TGTGCCATCAGTGATCCCACCGCCGGGACAGGGGGCGATGGCTACACCTTC
-	many	TRBJ2-5	TRBV6-5	CASSLVDAVETQYF	TGTGCCAGCAGTTTAGTCGACGCGGTTGAGACCCAGTACTTC
-	many	TRBJ1-2	TRBV24-1	CATSERKGGLYGYTF	TGTGCCACCAGTGAGCGTAAAGGGGGACTCTATGGCTACACCTTC
-	many	TRBJ2-7	TRBV6-1	CASREGPFWDEQYF	TGTGCCAGCCGTGAGGGTCCTTTTTGGGACGAGCAGTACTTC
-	many	TRBJ2-2	TRBV6-5	CASTKRIPRETGELFF	TGTGCCAGCACCAAGCGGATTCCCAGGGAAACCGGGGAGCTGTTTTTT
-	many	TRBJ2-1	TRBV12-3/TRBV12-4	CASSLLRDPSINEQFF	TGTGCCAGCAGTCTACTCAGGGACCCCTCAATAAATGAGCAGTTCTTC
TRBD2	few	TRBJ2-5	TRBV11-2	CASRGLAGGSDQETQYF	TGTGCCAGCAGAGGACTAGCGGGGGGGTCGGACCAAGAGACCCAGTACTTC
-	many	TRBJ2-2	TRBV3-1	CASSQTGTGELFF	TGTGCCAGCAGCCAAACAGGCACCGGGGAGCTGTTTTTT
-	many	TRBJ1-2	TRBV6-1	CASSEEGWGQGYTF	TGTGCCAGCAGTGAAGAGGGGTGGGGGCAAGGCTACACCTTC
-	many	TRBJ1-1	TRBV20-1	CSARGGQGTGEAFF	TGCAGTGCTAGGGGGGGGCAGGGGACTGGTGAAGCTTTCTTT
-	-	TRBJ2-5	TRBV20-1	CSAPPGGGGGETQYF	TGCAGTGCTCCCCCCGGTGGAGGGGGGGGGGAGACCCAGTACTTC
-	many	TRBJ1-2	TRBV13	CASSSDRGRGGYTF	TGTGCCAGCAGCTCAGACAGAGGGCGGGGTGGCTACACCTTC
TRBD1	-	TRBJ2-2	TRBV12-3/TRBV12-4	CASRATGGWTGELFF	TGTGCCAGCAGAGCGACAGGGGGCTGGACCGGGGAGCTGTTTTTT
-	few	TRBJ1-1	TRBV7-9	CASSLGREVLTEAFF	TGTGCCAGCAGCTTAGGCCGGGAGGTCTTAACTGAAGCTTTCTTT
TRBD2	many	TRBJ2-7	TRBV29-1	CSVEERGKPEQYF	TGCAGCGTTGAGGAGCGGGGGAAGCCCGAGCAGTACTTC
TRBD2	-	TRBJ2-7	TRBV18	CASSPLRLAGVNEQYF	TGTGCCAGCTCACCACTAAGACTAGCGGGGGTCAACGAGCAGTACTTC
-	many	TRBJ1-2	TRBV12-3/TRBV12-4	CASSFLGAGYTF	TGTGCCAGCAGTTTTTTGGGGGCTGGCTACACCTTC
TRBD1	-	TRBJ2-3	TRBV9	CASSAFTGADTQYF	TGTGCCAGCAGCGCCTTTACAGGGGCCGATACGCAGTATTTT
-	many	TRBJ2-7	TRBV4-2	CASSPGKLGEQYF	TGTGCCAGCAGCCCCGGGAAGTTAGGAGAGCAGTACTTC
-	many	TRBJ1-1	TRBV12-3/TRBV12-4	CASSSPEDTEAFF	TGTGCCAGCAGCTCCCCCGAGGACACTGAAGCTTTCTTT
-	many	TRBJ1-3	TRBV9	CASSVDYSGNTIYF	TGTGCCAGCAGCGTAGATTACTCTGGAAACACCATATATTTT
-	-	TRBJ1-2	TRBV4-2	CDSSKSRGDGYTF	TGTGACAGCAGCAAAAGCCGGGGGGATGGCTACACCTTC
-	many	TRBJ1-2	TRBV12-3/TRBV12-4	CASSLSVSDYGYTF	TGTGCCAGCAGTTTAAGCGTTTCAGACTATGGCTACACCTTC
-	many	TRBJ2-7	TRBV9	CASSVGGSRDEQYF	TGTGCCAGCAGCGTAGGTGGGTCGCGGGACGAGCAGTACTTC
-	-	TRBJ1-6	TRBV7-9	CASSPDPGRFNSPLHF	TGTGCCAGCAGCCCGGACCCTGGGCGCTTTAATTCACCCCTCCACTTT
-	many	TRBJ2-7	TRBV10-1	CASNPYEQYF	TGCGCCAGCAACCCTTACGAGCAGTACTTC
TRBD2	many	TRBJ2-2	TRBV5-1	CASSLGLALNTGELFF	TGCGCCAGCAGCTTGGGACTAGCCCTGAACACCGGGGAGCTGTTTTTT
-	many	TRBJ2-2	TRBV6-1	CASTRDSLVTGELFF	TGTGCCAGCACCAGGGACTCCCTCGTAACCGGGGAGCTGTTTTTT